The 4 T cell receptor beta chains below all came from one sample that was sequenced in a study of blood T cells in healthy people across ages. A second PCR of roughly 7 to 11 cycles used a sample-barcoded 5' primer and a J-beta primer mix. TCRdb ran MiXCR on the 5' RACE reads and lists one entry per CDR3 protein. This sample has hundreds of thousands of distinct CDR3 sequences, with roughly half found just once. Sequences were obtained from blood. The receptors originated from an elderly woman in good health.

In regard to this clonotype: Compared with germline, one end of the junction differs, possibly owing to a read error. The chain joins TRBV12-3 or TRBV12-4 to TRBJ2-3; D not resolved. CDR3 size: 13 residues. In DNA form, the CDR3 reads TGTGCCAGTACACCGGTCACAGCAGATGTGCAATATTTC. As protein: CASTPVTADVQYF.

This chain connects TRBV20-1 to TRBJ2-1, with TRBD2 matching over 9 bases. CDR1 is DFQATT, CDR2 SNEGSKA, per germline (reference sequence). There are 18 residues in the CDR3. V lost 2 bases to trimming and J lost 5 bases; unmatched junction nucleotides: 16. The CDR3 loop is CSARFAAGGFLTNNEQFF. CDR3 coding DNA: TGCAGTGCTAGATTCGCGGCGGGAGGGTTCCTGACGAACAATGAGCAGTTCTTC.

The chain uses TRBV5-1 and TRBJ1-1; 7 nucleotides line up with TRBD1. J was trimmed by 5 bases and V by 1 base; bases with no gene match: 11. The CDR3 totals 16 residues. In germline, CDR1 is SGHRS, CDR2 YFSETQ. CDR3 bases: TGCGCCAGCAGCTTGACCCCACAGGGGAAGTGGACTGAAGCTTTCTTT. The encoded protein is CASSLTPQGKWTEAFF.

The chain employs TRBV29-1 and TRBJ2-7; the D is unclear. Per the germline V gene, CDR1 is SQVTM and CDR2 is ANQGSEA. CDR3 length: 14 residues. V was clipped by 7 bases and J by 0 bases, with 16 bases between them. CDR3 region: CSAPRLTPSYEQYF. The DNA for the CDR3 is TGCAGCGCGCCCCGACTTACTCCCTCCTACGAGCAGTACTTC.